The rows below give T cell receptor beta chains drawn from one sample of a study of shared clonotypes between healthy human individuals. Clones were read by immunoSEQ multiplex PCR, and TCRdb kept only the in-frame ones, dropping some. Among fewer than 600,000 clones, roughly 77% were seen once, and the ten largest hold approximately 13%. The source material was PBMCs. The receptors come from a woman in her thirties or forties in good health. Some clones in this sample may be carry-over from other donors' samples. CDR3s include the opening cysteine and the closing phenylalanine or tryptophan. A D gene is named only where the DNA matches it firmly. Clone size is shown for a subset of rows, as once, few, many or a class of expanded clone.

j_call	v_call	d_call	clone_size	cdr3_nt	cdr3_aa
TRBJ2-6	TRBV29-1	NA	NA	TGCAGCGTCCTGACACTCTCTGGGGCCAACGTCCTGACTTTC	CSVLTLSGANVLTF
TRBJ2-7	TRBV21-1	NA	NA	TGTGCCAGACCTCAATCCCCTTCGGGTAGATCCTCCTACGAGCAGTACTTC	CARPQSPSGRSSYEQYF
TRBJ2-2	TRBV7-6	TRBD2	NA	TGTGCCAGCAGCCCTAGCGGGAGTTGGACCGGGGAGCTGTTTTTT	CASSPSGSWTGELFF
TRBJ2-7	TRBV4-1	NA	NA	TGCGCCAGCAGCCAAGCACTAGGGTACGAGCAGTACTTC	CASSQALGYEQYF
TRBJ2-2	TRBV27	TRBD1	NA	TGTGCCAGCAGTTTTCAGGGGGCGTACACCGGGGAGCTGTTTTTT	CASSFQGAYTGELFF
TRBJ1-5	TRBV28	TRBD1	few	TGTGCCAGCAGTTTGAGGGGAGGGGGCTTAACTAATCAGCCCCAGCATTTT	CASSLRGGGLTNQPQHF
TRBJ2-7	TRBV27	NA	NA	TGTGCCAGCAGTTGGTCTCGAGGGAGATTCCCCCTCGAGCAGTACTTC	CASSWSRGRFPLEQYF
TRBJ2-2	TRBV6-6	NA	once	TGTGCCAGCAGTCCGCCGCAGACCACCGGGGAGCTGTTTTTT	CASSPPQTTGELFF
TRBJ1-1	TRBV2	NA	NA	TGTGCCAGCAGTGAAGTGAGAAAAACTGAAGCTTTCTTT	CASSEVRKTEAFF
TRBJ1-5	TRBV4-1	TRBD1	NA	TGCGCCAGCAGCCAAGACCTGACAGGGAGGTTTGGCAATCAGCCCCAGCATTTT	CASSQDLTGRFGNQPQHF
TRBJ1-3	TRBV19	NA	NA	TGTGCCAGTACACCCTTTGTGGGTTTTTCTGGAAACACCATATATTTT	CASTPFVGFSGNTIYF
TRBJ1-6	TRBV30	TRBD1	NA	TGTGCCTGGAGCGACACAGGGGGCGGAAAATATTCACCCCTCCACTTT	CAWSDTGGGKYSPLHF
TRBJ1-1	TRBV19	NA	NA	TGTGCCAGTAATTCGCAGGGATTGGACACTGAAGCTTTCTTT	CASNSQGLDTEAFF
TRBJ2-7	TRBV7-2	TRBD2	NA	TGTGCCAGCAGCTTATCCGGGACTAGCGATTACGAGCAGTACTTC	CASSLSGTSDYEQYF
TRBJ1-2	TRBV5-4	TRBD1	few	TGTGCCAGCAGCTTGATTGGGACAGCAAACTATGGCTACACCTTC	CASSLIGTANYGYTF
TRBJ1-2	TRBV28	NA	NA	TGTGCCAGCAGATTGGGCAGGGCGGGCTATGGCTACACCTTC	CASRLGRAGYGYTF
TRBJ2-7	TRBV7-2	TRBD1	NA	TGTGCCAGCAGCCCCGGGACAGGATCCTACGAGCAGTACTTC	CASSPGTGSYEQYF
TRBJ2-2	TRBV2	NA	NA	TGTGCCGGCGGTGGGCACCGTGACACCGGGGAGCTGTTTTTT	CAGGGHRDTGELFF
TRBJ2-7	TRBV7-9	NA	NA	TGTGCCAGCAGCTTAGGCCACGGGCTCTACGAGCAGTACTTC	CASSLGHGLYEQYF
TRBJ1-1	TRBV19	NA	NA	TGTGCCAGTAGTATCACAGGCTCCTTGAACACTGAAGCTTTCTTT	CASSITGSLNTEAFF
TRBJ1-2	TRBV6-6	NA	NA	TGTGCCAGCCTACGTCCTAACTATGGCTACACCTTC	CASLRPNYGYTF
TRBJ1-2	TRBV4-1	NA	NA	TGCGCCAGCAGCCAAAATGAAGACAGGAGGATTAGTGGCTACACCTTC	CASSQNEDRRISGYTF
TRBJ2-7	TRBV30	NA	once	TGTGCCTGGAGGATGGGCTACGAGCAGTACTTC	CAWRMGYEQYF
TRBJ1-2	TRBV7-6	NA	NA	TGTGCCAGCAGCTTTGGCGGACCGATTACTAACTATGGCTACACCTTC	CASSFGGPITNYGYTF
TRBJ2-1	TRBV6-6	NA	NA	TGTGCCAGCAGTTACGACATCTCCTACAATGAGCAGTTCTTC	CASSYDISYNEQFF
TRBJ2-7	TRBV9	TRBD1	once	TGTGCCAGCAGCGAAACACCCGGGACAGATTACGAGCAGTACTTC	CASSETPGTDYEQYF
TRBJ2-7	TRBV19	NA	NA	TGTGCCAGTAGTATTAGGGGGGACGGAACCTACGAGCAGTACTTC	CASSIRGDGTYEQYF
TRBJ1-6	TRBV11-3	NA	once	TGTGCCAGCAGCTTTGGGACGGATTCACCCCTCCACTTT	CASSFGTDSPLHF
TRBJ2-2	TRBV29-1	NA	NA	TGCAGCGTTGGTAGTCCAGAGAACACCGGGGAGCTGTTTTTT	CSVGSPENTGELFF
TRBJ2-7	TRBV19	NA	NA	TGTGCCAGTAGTCCCAGGACTACCTCCTCCTACGAGCAGTACTTC	CASSPRTTSSYEQYF
TRBJ2-1	TRBV14	TRBD2	NA	TGTGCCAGCAGCCCCCGTACTCGCGGGAGAATCGGTGAGCAGTTCTTC	CASSPRTRGRIGEQFF
TRBJ2-7	TRBV28	NA	NA	TGTGCCAGCCTCCGGCCCCCCCTCGAGCAGTACTTC	CASLRPPLEQYF
TRBJ2-3	TRBV7-3	TRBD2	NA	TGTGCCAGCAGCCAGCGACTAGCGGGAGATACGCAGTATTTT	CASSQRLAGDTQYF
TRBJ2-1	TRBV2	TRBD2	NA	TGTGCCAGCGGGGGGGATAGCTCCTACAATGAGCAGTTCTTC	CASGGDSSYNEQFF
TRBJ1-1	TRBV30	NA	NA	TGTGCCTGGAGTGTAAATTTGCAGGGCACTGAAGATTTCTTT	CAWSVNLQGTEDFF
TRBJ2-7	TRBV27	NA	few	TGTGCCAGCAGTTTAGGCTCGGGCTCCTACGAGCAGTACTTC	CASSLGSGSYEQYF
TRBJ1-1	TRBV9	NA	few	TGTGCCAGCAGCGGTCCCAAGAACACTGAAGCTTTCTTT	CASSGPKNTEAFF
TRBJ2-2	TRBV2	NA	NA	TGTGCCAGCAGTGCTCAGGGACCCACGGGGGCCGGGGAGCTGTTTTTT	CASSAQGPTGAGELFF
TRBJ2-7	TRBV2	NA	NA	TGTGCCAGCAGTGAATTGGGGGCGGCCGGCGAGCAGTACTTC	CASSELGAAGEQYF
TRBJ2-7	TRBV7-9	TRBD2	NA	TGTGCCAGCAGCTCCTCTAGCGGAACCTGGGAGCAGTACTTC	CASSSSSGTWEQYF
TRBJ1-2	TRBV29-1	TRBD1	NA	TGCAGCGTCGTACGTTCCGGGACAGGGAACTATGGCTACACCTTC	CSVVRSGTGNYGYTF
TRBJ2-7	TRBV5-6	NA	NA	TGTGCCAGCAGCCTCGACTCGTACTCCTACGAGCAGTACTTC	CASSLDSYSYEQYF
TRBJ1-6	TRBV28	NA	NA	TGTGCCAGCAGGGAAGGCGCCAGGGGCTATAATTCACCCCTCCACTTT	CASREGARGYNSPLHF
TRBJ1-2	TRBV6-6	NA	few	TGTGCCAGCAGCGACTCGGGGACGGCCTATGGCTACACCTTC	CASSDSGTAYGYTF
TRBJ2-4	TRBV30	NA	NA	TGTGCCTGGGGGAAGGGTAGGACCCACGGAGACATTCAGTACTTC	CAWGKGRTHGDIQYF
TRBJ2-2	TRBV7-2	NA	NA	TGTGCCAGCAGCGTACGGGCGGGCGGGGAGCTGTTTTTT	CASSVRAGGELFF
TRBJ2-7	TRBV2	NA	NA	TGTGCCAGCAGTGAAGCGCTAGCGCGCTCCTACGAGCAGTACTTC	CASSEALARSYEQYF
TRBJ2-4	TRBV25-1	TRBD1	NA	TGTGCCAGCAGTGACGGGGACAGGGGGATCGAAAACATTCAGTACTTC	CASSDGDRGIENIQYF